The 5 T cell receptor beta chains below all came from one sample that was sequenced in a study of T cell repertoires in cytomegalovirus infection. One entry per CDR3 protein, called by TCRdb with MiXCR from the reads. The repertoire consists of a few hundred thousand distinct CDR3 sequences, with more than 30% occurring once and the leading ten covering 15% to 20%. Antigen specificity for these receptors is unknown. The source was cultured PBMCs, collected from culture after CMV antigen stimulation. These receptors were obtained from a human donor in good health (CMV status not recorded). Some clones in this sample may be carry-over from other donors' samples.

The chain uses TRBV12-3 or TRBV12-4 and TRBJ1-1; no reliable D call. The CDR3 sequence is 16 residues long. The V end lost 0 bases, the J end lost 3 bases, and 14 bases lay between the germline ends. The CDR3 DNA is TGTGCCAGCAGTTTAGCGGACCTCTTAGTGGACACTGAAGCTTTCTTT. This encodes CASSLADLLVDTEAFF.

This chain connects TRBV20-1 to TRBJ2-1; tentative D call: TRBD2 (5 bases). The CDR3 has 14 amino acids. Trimming left V 1 base short and J 4 bases short, with 11 bases between. CDR1 is DFQATT and CDR2 is SNEGSKA in the germline V gene (reference sequence). The CDR3 protein is CSARAALGYNEQFF. The CDR3 coding sequence is TGCAGTGCTAGAGCGGCACTAGGGTACAATGAGCAGTTCTTC.

The rearrangement joins TRBV24-1 to TRBJ2-3; D is uncertain. Germline CDR1 is KGHDR and CDR2 is SFDVKD. The CDR3 sequence is 12 residues long. Deletions cut 4 bases from V and 2 bases from J, with 3 bases between. The CDR3 loop reads CATSEVTDTQYF. The CDR3 DNA sequence: TGTGCCACCAGTGAGGTCACAGATACGCAGTATTTT.

V usage is TRBV19 and J usage is TRBJ1-5; D possibly corresponds to TRBD1 (5 bases). Germline V gene lookup returns CDR1 LNHDA and CDR2 SQIVND (reference sequence). This CDR3 spans 13 amino acids. V shed 8 bases and J shed 6 bases, with 14 bases lying between them. CDR3 residues: CASGTEGIQPQHF. CDR3 sequence (DNA): TGTGCCAGTGGGACCGAGGGGATTCAGCCCCAGCATTTT.

The chain combines TRBV28 with TRBJ2-7; possible D gene TRBD1, 5 bases. The CDR3 totals 15 residues. V lost 8 bases and J 1 base, leaving 18 bases between the germline ends. Germline V gives CDR1 MDHEN, CDR2 SYDVKM. Here the CDR3 DNA reads TGTGCCAGCCCCCCCGCCAGAGCAGGGTCCTACGAGCAGTACTTC. Encoded protein: CASPPARAGSYEQYF.